These 11 T cell receptor beta chains share one sample of origin, sequenced in a study of cytomegalovirus exposure and HLA in healthy donors. The PCR used 60 Vbeta and 13 Jbeta primers. The method was immunoSEQ multiplex PCR; TCRdb's version includes in-frame clones alone and lacks a portion of them. This repertoire shows about 190,000 clones, about 83% found once; its top ten account for over 1.5%. The specimen sequenced was PBMCs. These receptors came from a man in his forties in good health and CMV-seropositive.

V usage is TRBV6-1 and J usage is TRBJ2-1, with 7 bases identical to TRBD2. The CDR3 runs 15 residues. V gave up 4 bases and J gave up 0 bases; unmatched junction bases: 3. Germline V CDR1 and CDR2: MNHNS, SASEGT. The CDR3 DNA reads TGTGCCAGCAGTGTCCGGGGGGACTCCTACAATGAGCAGTTCTTC. Encoded protein: CASSVRGDSYNEQFF.

J is TRBJ2-1 and V is TRBV29-1; maybe TRBD2 (6 bases). V lost 4 bases, J lost 0 bases, and 13 bases lay in between. Germline CDR1 and CDR2: SQVTM and ANQGSEA. This CDR3 is 15 amino acids long. CDR3 DNA: TGCAGCGTTGGAAGGGACTCCCGCTCCTACAATGAGCAGTTCTTC. It yields the protein CSVGRDSRSYNEQFF.

The chain recombines TRBV6-6 with TRBJ1-1, with D unresolved. The length of the CDR3 is 11 residues. CDR1 is MNHNY and CDR2 is SVGAGI in the germline V gene (reference sequence). Trimming removed 8 bases at V and 4 bases at J, with 8 bases between. CDR3 sequence (DNA): TGTGCCAGCGCGGCGGGCACTGAAGCTTTCTTT. Protein sequence: CASAAGTEAFF.

The chain joins TRBV7-9 to TRBJ1-5; tentative D call: TRBD1 (5 bases). The ends were cut back, 5 bases at V and 1 base at J, with 9 bases in the middle. The V gene's germline CDR1 is SEHNR and CDR2 FQNEAQ (reference sequence). The CDR3 is made up of 14 amino acids. The CDR3 reads CASSGGGSNQPQHF. CDR3 nucleotide sequence: TGTGCCAGCAGCGGGGGAGGCAGCAATCAGCCCCAGCATTTT.

The chain employs TRBV5-1 and TRBJ1-2, with a tentative D call TRBD1 (5 bases). Germline CDR1 is SGHRS and CDR2 is YFSETQ. The CDR3 has 14 amino acids. The V end lost 0 bases, the J end lost 0 bases, and 6 bases lay between the germline ends. CDR3 region: CASSLEGTNYGYTF. The CDR3 DNA reads TGCGCCAGCAGCTTGGAGGGGACTAACTATGGCTACACCTTC.

This chain uses TRBV18 with TRBJ2-5; TRBD1 aligns across 7 bases. The germline V gene has CDR1 KGHSH and CDR2 LQKENI. The CDR3 sequence is 14 residues long. Trimming at V came to 2 bases and at J to 2 bases, leaving 2 bases not matched to a gene. The CDR3 DNA follows: TGTGCCAGCTCACCAGACAGGGCACAAGAGACCCAGTACTTC. Its translation is CASSPDRAQETQYF.

A word on this clone: A read error may produce the germline difference seen at one junction end. This sequence joins TRBV2 and TRBJ1-2, with TRBD1 matching over 7 bases. CDR1 and CDR2 from the germline V gene are SNHLY and FYNNEI. CDR3 length: 12 residues. The CDR3 loop is CASGDRVDGYTF. For the CDR3, the DNA is TGTGCCAGCGGTGACAGGGTAGACGGCTACACCTTC.

A few counts support this clone. This chain joins TRBV11-2 and TRBJ2-1, with D possibly matching TRBD2 (7 bases). Per germline, CDR1 SGHAT and CDR2 FQNNGV. V was trimmed by 3 bases and J by 2 bases, leaving 20 bases between them. The CDR3 has 18 amino acids. Written as DNA, the CDR3 is TGTGCCAGCAGCTTGAGGGGGGGGCTAAATGGTACCTACAATGAGCAGTTCTTC. Its protein product is CASSLRGGLNGTYNEQFF.

The J gene is TRBJ1-6, the V gene TRBV28; TRBD1 matches 8 bases. The germline CDR1 and CDR2 sequences are MDHEN and SYDVKM. This CDR3 contains 17 residues. The J segment lost 6 bases and the V segment lost 6 bases, leaving 13 bases of the junction unmatched. CDR3 protein: CASSGADTGGINSPLHF. In DNA form, the CDR3 reads TGTGCCAGCAGCGGGGCCGATACAGGGGGGATTAATTCACCCCTCCACTTT.

The genes are TRBV16 and TRBJ1-1; 8 bases are shared with TRBD1. Trimming took 3 bases from V and 0 from J; bases not matched to a gene: 6. The length of the CDR3 is 16 residues. Germline CDR1 is KGHSY and CDR2 is FQNENV. The CDR3 sequence is CASSHLTGVMNTEAFF. The CDR3 DNA is TGTGCCAGCAGCCACTTGACAGGGGTGATGAACACTGAAGCTTTCTTT. Supplemented by reference TRBV16 and TRBJ1-1, the full variable domain reads GEEVAQTPKHLVRGEGQKAKLYCAPIKGHSYVFWYQQVLKNEFKFLISFQNENVFDETGMPKERFSAKCLPNSPCSLEIQATKLEDSAVYFCASSHLTGVMNTEAFFGQGTRLTVV.

The V and J genes are TRBV6-1 and TRBJ2-3; D unclear. The CDR3 runs 15 residues. Germline lookup yields CDR1 MNHNS and CDR2 SASEGT. V lost 5 bases, J lost 4 bases, and 16 bases lay in between. CDR3 sequence reads: CASSKTPTGPDTQYF. The CDR3 coding sequence is TGTGCCAGCAGTAAAACGCCGACTGGTCCAGATACGCAGTATTTT.